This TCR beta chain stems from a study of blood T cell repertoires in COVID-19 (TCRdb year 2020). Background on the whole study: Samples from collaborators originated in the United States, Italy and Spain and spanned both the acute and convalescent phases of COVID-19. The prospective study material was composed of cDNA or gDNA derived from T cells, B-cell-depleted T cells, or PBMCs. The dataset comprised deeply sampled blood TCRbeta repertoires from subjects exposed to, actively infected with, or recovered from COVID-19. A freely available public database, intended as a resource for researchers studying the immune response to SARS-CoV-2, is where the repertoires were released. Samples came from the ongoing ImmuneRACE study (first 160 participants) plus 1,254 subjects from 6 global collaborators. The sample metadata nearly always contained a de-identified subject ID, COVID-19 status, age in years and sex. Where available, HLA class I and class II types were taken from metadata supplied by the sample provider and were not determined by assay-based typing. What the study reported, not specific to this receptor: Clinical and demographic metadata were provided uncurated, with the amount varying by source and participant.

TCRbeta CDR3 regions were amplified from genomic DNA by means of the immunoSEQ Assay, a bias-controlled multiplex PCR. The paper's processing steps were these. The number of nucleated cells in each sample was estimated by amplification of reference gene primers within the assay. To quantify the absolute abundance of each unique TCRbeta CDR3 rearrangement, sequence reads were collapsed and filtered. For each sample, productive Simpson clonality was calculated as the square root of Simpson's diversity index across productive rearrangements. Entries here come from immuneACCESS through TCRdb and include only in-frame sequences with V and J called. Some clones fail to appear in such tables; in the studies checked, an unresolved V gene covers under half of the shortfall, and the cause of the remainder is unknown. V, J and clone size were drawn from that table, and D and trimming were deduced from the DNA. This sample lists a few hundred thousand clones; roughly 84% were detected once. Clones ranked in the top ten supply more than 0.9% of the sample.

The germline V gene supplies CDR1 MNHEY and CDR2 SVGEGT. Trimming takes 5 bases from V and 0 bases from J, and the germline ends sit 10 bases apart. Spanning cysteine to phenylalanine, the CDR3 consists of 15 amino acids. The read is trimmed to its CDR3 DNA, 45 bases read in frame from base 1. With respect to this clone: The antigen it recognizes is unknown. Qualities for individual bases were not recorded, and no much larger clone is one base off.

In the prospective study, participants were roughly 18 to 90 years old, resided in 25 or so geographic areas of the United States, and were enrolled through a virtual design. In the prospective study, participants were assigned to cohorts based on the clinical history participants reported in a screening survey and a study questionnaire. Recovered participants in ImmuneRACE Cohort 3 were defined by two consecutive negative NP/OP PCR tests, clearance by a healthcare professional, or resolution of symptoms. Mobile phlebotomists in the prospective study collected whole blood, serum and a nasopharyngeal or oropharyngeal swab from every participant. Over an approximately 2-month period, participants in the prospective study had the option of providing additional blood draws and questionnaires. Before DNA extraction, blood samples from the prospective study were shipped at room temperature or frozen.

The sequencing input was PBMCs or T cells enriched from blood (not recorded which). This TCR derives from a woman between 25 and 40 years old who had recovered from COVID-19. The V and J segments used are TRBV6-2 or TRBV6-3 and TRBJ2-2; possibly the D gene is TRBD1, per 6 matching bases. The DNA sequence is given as TGTGCCAGCAGTAAACAGGGACCGAACACCGGGGAGCTGTTTTTT. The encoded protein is CASSKQGPNTGELFF.